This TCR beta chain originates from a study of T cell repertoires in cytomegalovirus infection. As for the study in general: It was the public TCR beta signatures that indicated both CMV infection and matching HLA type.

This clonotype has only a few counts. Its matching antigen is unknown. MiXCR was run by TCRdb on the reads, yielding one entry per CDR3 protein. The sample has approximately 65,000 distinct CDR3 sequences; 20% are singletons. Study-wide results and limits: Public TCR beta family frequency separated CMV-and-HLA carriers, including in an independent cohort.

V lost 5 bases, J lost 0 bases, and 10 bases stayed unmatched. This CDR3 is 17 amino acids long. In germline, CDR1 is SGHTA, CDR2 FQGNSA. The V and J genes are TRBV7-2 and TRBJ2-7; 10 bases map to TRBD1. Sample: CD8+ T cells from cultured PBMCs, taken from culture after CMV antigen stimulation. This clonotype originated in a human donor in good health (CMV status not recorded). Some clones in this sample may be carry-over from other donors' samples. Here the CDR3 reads CASSPPRGQGSSYEQYF. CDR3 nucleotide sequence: TGTGCCAGCAGCCCCCCCAGGGGACAGGGGAGCTCCTACGAGCAGTACTTC.